These 10 T cell receptor beta chains were all obtained from the same sample, sequenced in a study of shared clonotypes between healthy human individuals. TCRdb's table, derived via immunoSEQ multiplex PCR, lists solely in-frame clones and lacks some. The data contain about 580,000 clones, 98% of them singletons. Positively selected for CCR7, the CD45RO-negative cells used as naive CD8 cells excluded terminally differentiated effector memory CD45RA+ cells. Sequencing was carried out using naive CD8+ T cells sorted from blood. These receptor sequences come from a young man in good health.

This chain uses TRBV6-1 with TRBJ2-1; a possible D gene is TRBD2 (6 bases). CDR1 MNHNS and CDR2 SASEGT come from the germline V gene. V was trimmed by 3 bases and J by 4 bases, leaving 13 bases between them. This CDR3 has 15 residues. This chain's CDR3 is CASSEAGRGYNEQFF. The CDR3 region has the DNA TGTGCCAGCAGTGAGGCCGGGAGAGGGTACAATGAGCAGTTCTTC.

This chain uses TRBV27 with TRBJ1-5; 8 bases match TRBD1. CDR3 size: 14 residues. The V and J ends lost 6 bases and 8 bases, in that order; junction bases with no gene match: 9. Germline values: CDR1 MNHEY, CDR2 SMNVEV (reference sequence). The CDR3 coding sequence is TGTGCCAGCAGCTGGGACAGGACGGGAGAGCCCCAGCATTTT. This translates into CASSWDRTGEPQHF.

The V call is TRBV6-1, the J call TRBJ2-7; possible D gene TRBD1, 5 bases. The V end lost 3 bases, the J end lost 5 bases, and 11 bases lay between the germline ends. The length of the CDR3 is 13 residues. Germline CDR1 MNHNS, CDR2 SASEGT. The CDR3 region has the DNA TGTGCCAGCAGTGACACCAGGGTCCACGAGCAGTACTTC. Protein: CASSDTRVHEQYF.

V gene TRBV7-9 combines with J gene TRBJ2-1; TRBD2 matches at 8 bases. Germline CDR1 SEHNR, CDR2 FQNEAQ (reference sequence). This CDR3 region has 15 residues. V trimming: 4 bases; J trimming: 1 base; junction bases outside the gene matches: 3. In nucleotides, the CDR3 is TGTGCCAGCAGCTACCTAGCGGGTTCCTACAATGAGCAGTTCTTC. Translated: CASSYLAGSYNEQFF.

This chain connects TRBV4-1 to TRBJ2-1; D ambiguous. This CDR3 comprises 13 residues. Trimming cost V 1 base and J 7 bases, with 8 bases left between them. Germline V gives CDR1 MGHRA, CDR2 YSYEKL. CDR3 sequence reads: CASSQVYPNEQFF. The CDR3 DNA reads as TGCGCCAGCAGCCAAGTTTACCCAAATGAGCAGTTCTTC.

V gene TRBV4-1 combines with J gene TRBJ2-1; D not certain. The CDR3 runs 15 residues. Deletions cut 1 base from V and 7 bases from J, with 14 bases between. Germline CDR1 MGHRA, CDR2 YSYEKL. CDR3 sequence (DNA): TGCGCCAGCAGCCAAGGGCTGTCGGGTTTTAATGAGCAGTTCTTC. It codes for CASSQGLSGFNEQFF.

V usage is TRBV6-1 and J usage is TRBJ1-5, with 7 bases that match TRBD1. The V segment lost 7 bases and the J segment 7 bases; nucleotides outside the gene matches: 7. CDR3 size: 13 residues. Germline loops: CDR1 MNHNS, CDR2 SASEGT. This CDR3 reads CASNDRVGQPQHF. In nucleotides, the CDR3 is TGTGCCAGCAACGACAGGGTAGGGCAGCCCCAGCATTTT.

The V call is TRBV15, the J call TRBJ2-5; D may be TRBD2 (6 bases). The V gene lost 5 bases and the J gene lost 2 bases, with 12 bases spanning the gap. Looked up from germline, CDR1 is LNHNV and CDR2 is YYDKDF (reference sequence). This CDR3 contains 14 residues. CDR3 nucleotide sequence: TGTGCCACCAGCCGGGGACTGACTCAAGAGACCCAGTACTTC. This gives the protein CATSRGLTQETQYF.

The genes are TRBV10-3 and TRBJ2-1; 10 bases agree with TRBD2. V lost 3 bases to trimming and J lost 4 bases; unmatched junction nucleotides: 3. Germline V gene data show CDR1 as ENHRY and CDR2 as SYGVKD. The CDR3 loop spans 15 amino acids. CDR3 sequence: CAISDPAGGYNEQFF. Here the CDR3 DNA reads TGTGCCATCAGTGACCCAGCGGGAGGGTACAATGAGCAGTTCTTC.

This chain joins TRBV29-1 and TRBJ2-7, with D tentatively TRBD1 or TRBD2 (5 bases each). CDR3 size: 15 residues. Trimming cost V 4 bases and J 7 bases, with 23 bases left between them. Germline V gene data show CDR1 as SQVTM and CDR2 as ANQGSEA. The chain's CDR3 is CSVAGPDRLPGEQYF. CDR3 bases: TGCAGCGTTGCGGGGCCAGACAGACTCCCAGGGGAGCAGTACTTC.